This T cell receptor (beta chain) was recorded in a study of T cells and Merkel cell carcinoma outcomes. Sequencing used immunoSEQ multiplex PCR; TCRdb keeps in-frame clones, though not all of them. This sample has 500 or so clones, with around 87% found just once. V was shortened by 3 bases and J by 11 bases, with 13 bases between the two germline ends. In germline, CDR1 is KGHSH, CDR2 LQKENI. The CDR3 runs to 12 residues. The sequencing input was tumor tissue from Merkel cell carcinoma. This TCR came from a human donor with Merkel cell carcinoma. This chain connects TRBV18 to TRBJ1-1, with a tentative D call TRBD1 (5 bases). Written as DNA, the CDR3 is TGTGCCAGCTCACCTCAGGGAAAGTGGGCTTTCTTT. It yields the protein CASSPQGKWAFF. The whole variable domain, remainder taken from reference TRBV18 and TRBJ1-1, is NAGVMQNPRHLVRRRGQEARLRCSPMKGHSHVYWYRQLPEEGLKFMVYLQKENIIDESGMPKERFSAEFPKEGPSILRIQQVVRGDSAAYFCASSPQGKWAFFGQGTRLTVV.